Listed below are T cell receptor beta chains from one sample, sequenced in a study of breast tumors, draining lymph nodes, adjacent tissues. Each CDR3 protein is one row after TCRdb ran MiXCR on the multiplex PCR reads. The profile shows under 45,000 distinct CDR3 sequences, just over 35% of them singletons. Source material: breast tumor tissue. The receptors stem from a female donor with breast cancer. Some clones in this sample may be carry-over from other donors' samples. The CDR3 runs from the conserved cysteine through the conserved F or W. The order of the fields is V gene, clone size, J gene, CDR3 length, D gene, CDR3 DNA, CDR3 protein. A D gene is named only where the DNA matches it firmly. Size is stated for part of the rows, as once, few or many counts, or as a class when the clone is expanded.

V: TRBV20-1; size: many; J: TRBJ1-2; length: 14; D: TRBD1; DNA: TGCAGTGCTAGAGAACCCGACAGGGGCTATGGCTACACCTTC; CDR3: CSAREPDRGYGYTF
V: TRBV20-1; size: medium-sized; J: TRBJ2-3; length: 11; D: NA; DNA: TGCAGTGCCCCGTTAACAGATACGCAGTATTTT; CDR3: CSAPLTDTQYF
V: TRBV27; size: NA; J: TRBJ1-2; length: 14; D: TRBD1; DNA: TGTGCCAGCAGCAAGGGACAGATCCTTTATGGCTACACCTTC; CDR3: CASSKGQILYGYTF
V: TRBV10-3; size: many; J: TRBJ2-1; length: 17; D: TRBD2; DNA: TGTGCCATCAGTGAGTCGTCTAGCGGGAGGGATTACAATGAGCAGTTCTTC; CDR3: CAISESSSGRDYNEQFF
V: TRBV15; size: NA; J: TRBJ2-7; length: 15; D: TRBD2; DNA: TGTGCCACCAGCAGAGATAAACTAGCGGAGCGCGAGCAGTACTTC; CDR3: CATSRDKLAEREQYF
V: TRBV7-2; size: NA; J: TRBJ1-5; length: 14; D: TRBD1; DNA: TGTGCCAGCAGCCGACAGGGGGTTCAAGAGACCCAGCATTTT; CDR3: CASSRQGVQETQHF
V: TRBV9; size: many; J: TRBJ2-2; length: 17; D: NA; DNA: TGTGCCAGCAGCCCCCGGGGTGACGGGACGGGCACCGGGGAGCTGTTTTTT; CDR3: CASSPRGDGTGTGELFF
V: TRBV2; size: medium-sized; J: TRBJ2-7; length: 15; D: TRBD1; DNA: TGTGCCAGCAGTAGGGAGGGGACAGGGGGCACCGAGCAGTACTTC; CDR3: CASSREGTGGTEQYF
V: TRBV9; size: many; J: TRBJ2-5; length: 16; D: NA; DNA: TGTGCCAGCAGCGTAGGTACAGCGGTCCTGGGGGAGACCCAGTACTTC; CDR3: CASSVGTAVLGETQYF
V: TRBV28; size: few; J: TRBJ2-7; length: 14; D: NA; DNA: TGTGCCAGCAGTTCCTCCAGGGAGCCCTACGAGCAGTACTTC; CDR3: CASSSSREPYEQYF
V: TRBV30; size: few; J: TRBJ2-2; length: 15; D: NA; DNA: TGTGCCTGGAGTGTAAGGGGCAGGGCAACCGGGGAGCTGTTTTTT; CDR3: CAWSVRGRATGELFF
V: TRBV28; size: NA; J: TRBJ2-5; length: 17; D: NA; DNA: TGTGCCAGCAGTTTGATAGGCGGGGGCGATTCCCAGGAGACCCAGTACTTC; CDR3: CASSLIGGGDSQETQYF
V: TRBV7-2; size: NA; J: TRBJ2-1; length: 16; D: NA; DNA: TGTGCCAGCAGCTTAACCACAGAGAACTCCTACAATGAGCAGTTCTTC; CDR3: CASSLTTENSYNEQFF
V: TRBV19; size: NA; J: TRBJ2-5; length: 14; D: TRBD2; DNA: TGTGCCAGTAGTTTTAGCGGGAGGAAAGAGACCCAGTACTTC; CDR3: CASSFSGRKETQYF
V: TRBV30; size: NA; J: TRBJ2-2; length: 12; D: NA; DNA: TGTGCCTGGAGTGTAACTCCCGGGGAGCTGTTTTTT; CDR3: CAWSVTPGELFF
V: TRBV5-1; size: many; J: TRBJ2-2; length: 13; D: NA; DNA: TGCGCCAGCAGCTTGGCCAACACCGGGGAGCTGTTTTTT; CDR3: CASSLANTGELFF
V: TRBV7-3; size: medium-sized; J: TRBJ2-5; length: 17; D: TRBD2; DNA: TGTGCCAGCAGCCCAGGGACTAGCGGGACGCTTGGGGAGACCCAGTACTTC; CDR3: CASSPGTSGTLGETQYF
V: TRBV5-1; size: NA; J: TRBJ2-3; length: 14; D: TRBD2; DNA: TGCGCCAGGGGAAGAATACGGGGGGGAGATACGCAGTATTTT; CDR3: CARGRIRGGDTQYF
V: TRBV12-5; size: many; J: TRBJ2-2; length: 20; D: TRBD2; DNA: TGTGCTAGTGGTTTGGTTCCGGGACTAGCGGGCGAGGCGAACACCGGGGAGCTGTTTTTT; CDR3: CASGLVPGLAGEANTGELFF
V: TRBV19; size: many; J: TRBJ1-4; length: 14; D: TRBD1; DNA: TGTGCCAGTAGGTCCGGGACAGGGACCGAAAAACTGTTTTTT; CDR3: CASRSGTGTEKLFF
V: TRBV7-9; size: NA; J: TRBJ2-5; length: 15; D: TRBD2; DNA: TGTGCCAGCGGTACCGCCGGGACTAGCGGAGAGACCCAGTACTTC; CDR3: CASGTAGTSGETQYF
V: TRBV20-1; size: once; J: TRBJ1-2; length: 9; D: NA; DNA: TGCAGTGCTCCCTACCTCAGGGTATTC; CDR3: CSAPYLRVF
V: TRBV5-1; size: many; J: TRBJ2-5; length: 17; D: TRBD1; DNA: TGCGCCAGCAGCTTCACCGGGACAGGGGGGTTGAGAGAGACCCAGTACTTC; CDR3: CASSFTGTGGLRETQYF
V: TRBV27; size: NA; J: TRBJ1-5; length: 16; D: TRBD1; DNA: TGTGCCAGCAGTCCCTACAGGGGGGATGGGAATCAGCCCCAGCATTTT; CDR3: CASSPYRGDGNQPQHF
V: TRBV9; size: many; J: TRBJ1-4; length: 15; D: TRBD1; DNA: TGTGCCAGCAGCACTGAAGACAGGGACGATGAAAAACTGTTTTTT; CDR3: CASSTEDRDDEKLFF
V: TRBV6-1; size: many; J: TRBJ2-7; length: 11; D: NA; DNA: TGTGCCAGCAGTCCTCTCGAAGAGCAGTACTTC; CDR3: CASSPLEEQYF
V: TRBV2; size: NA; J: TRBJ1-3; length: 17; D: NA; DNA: TGTGCCAGCAGTGATCTCGGCAGGGAGGTGCTCGGAAGCACCGTATATTTT; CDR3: CASSDLGREVLGSTVYF
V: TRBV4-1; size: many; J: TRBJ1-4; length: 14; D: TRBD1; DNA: TGCGCCAGCAGCCAAGGGACAGGGTATGAAAAACTGTTTTTT; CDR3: CASSQGTGYEKLFF
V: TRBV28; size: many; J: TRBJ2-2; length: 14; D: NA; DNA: TGTGCCAGCAGTCTAGACAGGGGACTAGACGGGCTGTTTTTT; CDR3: CASSLDRGLDGLFF
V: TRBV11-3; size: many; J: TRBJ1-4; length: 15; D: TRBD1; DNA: TGTGCCAGCAGCTTGGGACAGGAGTTTAATGAAAAACTGTTTTTT; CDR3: CASSLGQEFNEKLFF
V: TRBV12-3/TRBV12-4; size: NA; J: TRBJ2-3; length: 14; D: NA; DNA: TGTGCCAGCAGTCGGAACAATGGCGCAGATACGCAGTATTTT; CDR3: CASSRNNGADTQYF
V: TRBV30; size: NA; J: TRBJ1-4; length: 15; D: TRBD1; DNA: TGTGCCTGGAGTGCAGGACAGGGGAGAAAGGAAAAACTGTTTTTT; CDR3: CAWSAGQGRKEKLFF
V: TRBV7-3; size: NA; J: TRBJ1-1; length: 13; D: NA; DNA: TGTGCCAGCAGCGAAAACAGGAACGCTGAAGCTTTCTTT; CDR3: CASSENRNAEAFF
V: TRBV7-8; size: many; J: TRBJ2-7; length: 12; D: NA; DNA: TGTGCCAGCAGTCCTTCAGCCTACGAGCAGTACTTC; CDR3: CASSPSAYEQYF
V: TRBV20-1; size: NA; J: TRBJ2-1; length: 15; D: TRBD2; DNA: TGCAGTGCTCCAATGGCGGGAGGGCCTTCCAATGAGCAGTTCTTC; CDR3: CSAPMAGGPSNEQFF
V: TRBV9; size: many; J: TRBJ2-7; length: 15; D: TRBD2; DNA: TGTGCCAGCAGCCAACAACCCGGACTAGCGGACGAGCAGTACTTC; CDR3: CASSQQPGLADEQYF
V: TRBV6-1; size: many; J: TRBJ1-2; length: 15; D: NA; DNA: TGTGCCAGCAGTGAAGCCACAGACCCTAACTATGGCTACACCTTC; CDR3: CASSEATDPNYGYTF
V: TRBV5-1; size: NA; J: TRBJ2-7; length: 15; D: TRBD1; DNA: TGCGCCAGCAGCTTGCACGCGGACAGGGCCTCTGAGCAGTACTTC; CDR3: CASSLHADRASEQYF
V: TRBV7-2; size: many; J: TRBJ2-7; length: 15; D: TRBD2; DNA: TGTGCCAGCAGCTTACGTCCTAGCGGAAGAAACGAGCAGTACTTC; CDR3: CASSLRPSGRNEQYF
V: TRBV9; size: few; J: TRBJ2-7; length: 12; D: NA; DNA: TGTGCCAGCAGCCCCAACCTCTACGAGCAGTACTTC; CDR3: CASSPNLYEQYF
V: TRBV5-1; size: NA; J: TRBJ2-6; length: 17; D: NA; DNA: TGCGCCAGCAGCCCCTCGATAGCCGCGGGGGGGGCCAACGTCCTGACTTTC; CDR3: CASSPSIAAGGANVLTF
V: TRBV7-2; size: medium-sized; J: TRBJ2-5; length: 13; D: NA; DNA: TGTGCCAGCAGCTTAGCGGGAGTAGAGACCCAGTACTTC; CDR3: CASSLAGVETQYF
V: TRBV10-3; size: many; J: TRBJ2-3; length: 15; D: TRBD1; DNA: TGTGCCACCACTTACGGACAGGTGGGGACAGATACGCAGTATTTT; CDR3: CATTYGQVGTDTQYF
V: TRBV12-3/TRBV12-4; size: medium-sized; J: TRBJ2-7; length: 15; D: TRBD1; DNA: TGTGCCAGCAATGAAGGACAGGGGAGCTCCTACGAGCAGTACTTC; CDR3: CASNEGQGSSYEQYF
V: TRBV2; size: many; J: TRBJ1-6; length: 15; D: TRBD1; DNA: TGTGCCAGCAGAGACAGGGACAGAGCGAATTCACCCCTCCACTTT; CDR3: CASRDRDRANSPLHF